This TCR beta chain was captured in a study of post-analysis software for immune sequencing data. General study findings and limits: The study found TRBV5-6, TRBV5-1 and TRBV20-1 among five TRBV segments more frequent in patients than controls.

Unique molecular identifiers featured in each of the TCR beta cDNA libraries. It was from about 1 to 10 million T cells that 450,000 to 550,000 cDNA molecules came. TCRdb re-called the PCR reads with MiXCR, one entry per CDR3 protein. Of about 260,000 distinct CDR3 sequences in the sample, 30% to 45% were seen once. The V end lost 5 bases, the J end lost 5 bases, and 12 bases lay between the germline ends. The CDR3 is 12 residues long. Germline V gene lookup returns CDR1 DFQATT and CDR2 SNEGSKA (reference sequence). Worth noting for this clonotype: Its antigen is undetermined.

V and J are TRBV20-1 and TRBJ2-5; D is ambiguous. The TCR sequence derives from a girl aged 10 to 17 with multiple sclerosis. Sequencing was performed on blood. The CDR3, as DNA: TGCAGTGCTCGGCAGGCGGAGGAGACCCAGTACTTC. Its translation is CSARQAEETQYF.